This paragraph reports one T cell receptor beta chain. Its antigen is undetermined. TCR beta cDNA libraries included unique molecular identifiers. One entry per CDR3 protein results from TCRdb running MiXCR on the PCR reads. The sample holds a few hundred thousand distinct CDR3 sequences, 34% seen once. This sample was taken from a study of post-analysis software for immune sequencing data. V lost 6 bases to trimming and J lost 0 bases, with 11 bases between them. The CDR3 has 14 residues. CDR1 SEHNR and CDR2 FQNEAQ come from the germline V gene (reference sequence). Study-wide results and caveats: Controls had lower frequencies than patients of about five TRBV segments, which included TRBV5-6, TRBV5-1 and TRBV20-1.

The sequenced material came from blood. This rearrangement joins TRBV7-9 to TRBJ1-1; D is ambiguous. This TCR was recovered from a girl between 2 and 17 years old with multiple sclerosis. CDR3 sequence: CASSPVSLNTEAFF. CDR3 nucleotide sequence: TGTGCCAGCAGTCCCGTTAGCCTGAACACTGAAGCTTTCTTT.